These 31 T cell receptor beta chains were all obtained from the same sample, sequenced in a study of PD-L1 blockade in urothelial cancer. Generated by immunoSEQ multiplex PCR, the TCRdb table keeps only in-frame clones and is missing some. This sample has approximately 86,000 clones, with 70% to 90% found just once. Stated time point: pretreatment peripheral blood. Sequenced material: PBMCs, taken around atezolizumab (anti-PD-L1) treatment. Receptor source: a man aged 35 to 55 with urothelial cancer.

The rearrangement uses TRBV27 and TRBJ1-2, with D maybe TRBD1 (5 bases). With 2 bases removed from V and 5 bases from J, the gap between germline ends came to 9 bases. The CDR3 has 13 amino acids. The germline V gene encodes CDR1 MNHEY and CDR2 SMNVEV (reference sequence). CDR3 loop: CASSLKGFYGYTF. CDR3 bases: TGTGCCAGCAGTTTAAAGGGGTTTTATGGCTACACCTTC.

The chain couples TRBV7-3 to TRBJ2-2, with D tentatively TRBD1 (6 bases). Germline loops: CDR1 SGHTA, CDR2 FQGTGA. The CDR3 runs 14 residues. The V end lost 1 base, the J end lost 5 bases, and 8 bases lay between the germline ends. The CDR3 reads CASSLKRGTGELFF. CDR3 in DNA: TGTGCCAGCAGCTTAAAGAGGGGGACCGGGGAGCTGTTTTTT.

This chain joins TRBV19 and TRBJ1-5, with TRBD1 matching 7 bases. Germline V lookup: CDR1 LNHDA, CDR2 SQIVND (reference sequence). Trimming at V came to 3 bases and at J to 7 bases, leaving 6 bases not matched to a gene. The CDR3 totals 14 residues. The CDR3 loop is CASSMGNRGQPQHF. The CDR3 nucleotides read TGTGCCAGTAGTATGGGTAACAGGGGCCAGCCCCAGCATTTT.

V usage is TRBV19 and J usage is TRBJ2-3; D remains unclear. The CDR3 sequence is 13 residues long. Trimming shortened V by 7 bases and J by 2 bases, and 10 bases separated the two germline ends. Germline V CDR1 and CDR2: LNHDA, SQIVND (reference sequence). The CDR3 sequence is CASTAQHTDTQYF. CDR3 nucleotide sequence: TGTGCCAGTACCGCACAACACACAGATACGCAGTATTTT.

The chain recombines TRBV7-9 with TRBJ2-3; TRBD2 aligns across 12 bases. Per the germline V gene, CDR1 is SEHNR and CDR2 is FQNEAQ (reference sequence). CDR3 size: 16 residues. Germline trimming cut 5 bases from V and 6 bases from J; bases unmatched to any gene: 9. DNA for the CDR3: TGTGCCAGCAGCCGATCTAGCGGGAGGGCCGGGGATACGCAGTATTTT. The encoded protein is CASSRSSGRAGDTQYF.

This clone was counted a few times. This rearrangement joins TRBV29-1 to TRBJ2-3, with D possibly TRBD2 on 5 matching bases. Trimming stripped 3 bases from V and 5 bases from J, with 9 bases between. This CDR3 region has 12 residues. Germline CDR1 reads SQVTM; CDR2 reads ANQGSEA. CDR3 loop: CSVDGIRDTQYF. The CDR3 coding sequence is TGCAGCGTTGACGGGATCAGAGATACGCAGTATTTT.

The CDR3 DNA reads TGTGCCAGCAGTGATTTAGAGGGTAGGCAGTACTTC. Its translation: CASSDLEGRQYF. The chain couples TRBV6-4 to TRBJ2-7; D perhaps matches TRBD2 (5 bases). V gave up 3 bases and J gave up 9 bases, with 12 bases separating them. Germline CDR1 reads MRHNA; CDR2 reads SNTAGT. CDR3 length: 12 residues.

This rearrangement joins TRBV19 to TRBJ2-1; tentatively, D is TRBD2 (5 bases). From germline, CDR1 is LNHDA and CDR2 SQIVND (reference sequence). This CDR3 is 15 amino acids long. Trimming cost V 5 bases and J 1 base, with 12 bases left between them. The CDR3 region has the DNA TGTGCCAGTAGTGAGGGAATAGGTTCCTACAATGAGCAGTTCTTC. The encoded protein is CASSEGIGSYNEQFF. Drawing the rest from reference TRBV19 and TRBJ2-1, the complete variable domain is DGGITQSPKYLFRKEGQNVTLSCEQNLNHDAMYWYRQDPGQGLRLIYYSQIVNDFQKGDIAEGYSVSREKKESFPLTVTSAQKNPTAFYLCASSEGIGSYNEQFFGPGTRLTVL.

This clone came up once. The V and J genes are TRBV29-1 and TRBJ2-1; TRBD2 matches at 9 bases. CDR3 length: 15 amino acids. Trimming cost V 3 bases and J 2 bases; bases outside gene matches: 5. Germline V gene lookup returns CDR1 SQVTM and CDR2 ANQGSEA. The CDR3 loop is CSVDASSGTYNEQFF. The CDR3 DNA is TGCAGCGTTGATGCCTCTAGCGGGACCTACAATGAGCAGTTCTTC.

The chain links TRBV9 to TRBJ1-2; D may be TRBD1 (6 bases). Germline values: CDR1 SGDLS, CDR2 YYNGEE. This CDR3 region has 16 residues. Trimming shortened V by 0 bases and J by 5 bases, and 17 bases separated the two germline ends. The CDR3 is CASSVEGPEGEYGYTF. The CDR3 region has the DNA TGTGCCAGCAGCGTAGAGGGTCCTGAGGGGGAATATGGCTACACCTTC.

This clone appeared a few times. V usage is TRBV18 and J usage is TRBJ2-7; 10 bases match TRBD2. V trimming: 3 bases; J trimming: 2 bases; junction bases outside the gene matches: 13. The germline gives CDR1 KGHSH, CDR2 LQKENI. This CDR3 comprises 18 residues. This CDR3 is CASSPPITRTSGPYEQYF. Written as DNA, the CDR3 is TGTGCCAGCTCACCCCCCATCACCCGGACTAGCGGACCCTACGAGCAGTACTTC.

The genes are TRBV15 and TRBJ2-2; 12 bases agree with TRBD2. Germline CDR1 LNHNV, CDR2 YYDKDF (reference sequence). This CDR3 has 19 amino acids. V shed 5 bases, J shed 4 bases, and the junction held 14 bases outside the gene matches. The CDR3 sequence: CATSPLLGTSGLGTGELFF. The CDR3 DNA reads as TGTGCCACCAGCCCGCTTCTAGGGACTAGCGGGTTAGGCACCGGGGAGCTGTTTTTT.

CDR3 in DNA: TGTGCCAGCAGCCGGGGGTTGGGGACTAATGAAAAACTGTTTTTT. Its protein product is CASSRGLGTNEKLFF. V usage is TRBV7-9 and J usage is TRBJ1-4; the D gene is possibly TRBD1 (5 bases). From germline, CDR1 is SEHNR and CDR2 FQNEAQ (reference sequence). The CDR3 sequence is 15 residues long. Trimming removed 5 bases at V and 2 bases at J, with 12 bases between.

The CDR3 nucleotides are TGCGCCAGCAGCTTGGTACAGGGGGCGTTGGATGAAAAACTGTTTTTT. Its protein product is CASSLVQGALDEKLFF. The chain has TRBV5-1 and TRBJ1-4; the match to TRBD1 covers 9 bases. There are 16 residues in the CDR3. V lost 0 bases to trimming and J lost 6 bases; unmatched junction nucleotides: 6. Germline CDR1 SGHRS, CDR2 YFSETQ. Filled out from reference TRBV5-1 and TRBJ1-4, the complete variable domain reads KAGVTQTPRYLIKTRGQQVTLSCSPISGHRSVSWYQQTPGQGLQFLFEYFSETQRNKGNFPGRFSGRQFSNSRSEMNVSTLELGDSALYLCASSLVQGALDEKLFFGSGTQLSVL.

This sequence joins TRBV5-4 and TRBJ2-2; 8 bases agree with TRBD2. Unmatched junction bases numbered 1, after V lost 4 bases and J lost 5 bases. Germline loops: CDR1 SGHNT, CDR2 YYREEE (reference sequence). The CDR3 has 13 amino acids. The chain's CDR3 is CASSREGTGELFF. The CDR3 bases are TGTGCCAGCAGCCGGGAGGGGACCGGGGAGCTGTTTTTT.

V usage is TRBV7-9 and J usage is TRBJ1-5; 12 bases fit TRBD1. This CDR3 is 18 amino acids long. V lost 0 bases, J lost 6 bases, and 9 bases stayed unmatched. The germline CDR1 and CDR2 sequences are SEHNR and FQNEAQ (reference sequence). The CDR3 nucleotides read TGTGCCAGCAGCTTAGCCGGGACAGGGGGCCTAATCGGTCAGCCCCAGCATTTT. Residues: CASSLAGTGGLIGQPQHF.

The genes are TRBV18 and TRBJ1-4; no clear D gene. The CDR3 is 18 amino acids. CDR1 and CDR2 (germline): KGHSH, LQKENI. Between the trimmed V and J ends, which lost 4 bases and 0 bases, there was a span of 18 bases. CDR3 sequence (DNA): TGTGCCAGCTCACAAGTACGGATCGGGGTTGCAACTAATGAAAAACTGTTTTTT. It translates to CASSQVRIGVATNEKLFF.

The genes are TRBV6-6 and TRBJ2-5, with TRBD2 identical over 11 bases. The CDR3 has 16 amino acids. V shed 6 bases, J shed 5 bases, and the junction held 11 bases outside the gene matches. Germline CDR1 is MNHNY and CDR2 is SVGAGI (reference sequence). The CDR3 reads CASSTTSGRARETQYF. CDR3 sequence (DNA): TGTGCCAGCAGCACAACTAGCGGGAGAGCCAGGGAGACCCAGTACTTC.

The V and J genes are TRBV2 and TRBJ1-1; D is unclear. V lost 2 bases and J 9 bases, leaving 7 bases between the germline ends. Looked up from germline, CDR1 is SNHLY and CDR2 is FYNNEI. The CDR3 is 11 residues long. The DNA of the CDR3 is TGTGCCAGCAGTGAATCCTGGCAAGCTTTCTTT. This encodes CASSESWQAFF. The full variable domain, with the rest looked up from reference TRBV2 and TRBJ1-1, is EPEVTQTPSHQVTQMGQEVILRCVPISNHLYFYWYRQILGQKVEFLVSFYNNEISEKSEIFDDQFSVERPDGSNFTLKIRSTKLEDSAMYFCASSESWQAFFGQGTRLTVV.

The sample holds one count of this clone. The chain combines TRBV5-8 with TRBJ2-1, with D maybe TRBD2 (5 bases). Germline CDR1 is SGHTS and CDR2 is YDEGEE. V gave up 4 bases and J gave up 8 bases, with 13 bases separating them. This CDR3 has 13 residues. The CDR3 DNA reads TGTGCCAGCAGCCCGGGGATGGATGATGAGCAGTTCTTC. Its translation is CASSPGMDDEQFF.

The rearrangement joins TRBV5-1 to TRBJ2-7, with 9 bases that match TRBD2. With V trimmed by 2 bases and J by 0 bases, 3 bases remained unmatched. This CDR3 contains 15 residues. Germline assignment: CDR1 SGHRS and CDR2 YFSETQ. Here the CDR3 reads CASSLNSGSSYEQYF. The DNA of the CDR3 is TGCGCCAGCAGCTTAAATAGCGGGAGCTCCTACGAGCAGTACTTC.

Here the CDR3 reads CASSETGRNEQFF. The CDR3 DNA is TGTGCCAGCAGTGAAACAGGGCGCAATGAGCAGTTCTTC. V gene TRBV6-1 combines with J gene TRBJ2-1; D perhaps matches TRBD1 (6 bases). V was cut by 2 bases and J by 6 bases, with 8 bases left in between. The CDR3 is 13 amino acids. Germline V gene data show CDR1 as MNHNS and CDR2 as SASEGT.

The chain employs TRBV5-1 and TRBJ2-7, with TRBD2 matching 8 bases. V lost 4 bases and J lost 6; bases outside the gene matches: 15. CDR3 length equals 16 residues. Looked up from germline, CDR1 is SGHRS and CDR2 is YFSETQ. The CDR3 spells CASSPGRLAGLSEQYF. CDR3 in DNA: TGCGCCAGCAGCCCCGGCAGGCTAGCGGGCCTCTCCGAGCAGTACTTC.

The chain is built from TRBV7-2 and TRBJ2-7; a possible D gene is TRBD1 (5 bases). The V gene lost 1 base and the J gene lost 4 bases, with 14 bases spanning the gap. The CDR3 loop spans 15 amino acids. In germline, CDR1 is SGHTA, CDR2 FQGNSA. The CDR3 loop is CASSLGGTRGYEQYF. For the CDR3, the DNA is TGTGCCAGCAGCTTAGGCGGAACAAGGGGTTACGAGCAGTACTTC.

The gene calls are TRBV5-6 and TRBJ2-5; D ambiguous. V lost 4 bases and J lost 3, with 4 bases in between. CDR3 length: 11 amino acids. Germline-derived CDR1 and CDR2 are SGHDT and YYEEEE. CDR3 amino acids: CASSQKETQYF. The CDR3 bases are TGTGCCAGCAGCCAAAAAGAGACCCAGTACTTC.

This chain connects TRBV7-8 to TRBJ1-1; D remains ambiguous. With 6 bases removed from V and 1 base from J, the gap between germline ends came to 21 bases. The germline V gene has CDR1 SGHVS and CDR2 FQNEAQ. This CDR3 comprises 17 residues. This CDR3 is CASSHYASGRRNTEAFF. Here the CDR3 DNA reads TGTGCCAGCAGTCACTACGCCAGCGGGCGGCGGAACACTGAAGCTTTCTTT.

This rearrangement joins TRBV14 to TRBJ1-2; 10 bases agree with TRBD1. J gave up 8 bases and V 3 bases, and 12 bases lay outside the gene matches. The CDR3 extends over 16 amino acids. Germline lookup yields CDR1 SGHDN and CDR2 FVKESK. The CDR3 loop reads CASSHQSGKDRGGYTF. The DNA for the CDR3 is TGTGCCAGCAGCCATCAAAGTGGGAAGGACAGGGGGGGCTACACCTTC.

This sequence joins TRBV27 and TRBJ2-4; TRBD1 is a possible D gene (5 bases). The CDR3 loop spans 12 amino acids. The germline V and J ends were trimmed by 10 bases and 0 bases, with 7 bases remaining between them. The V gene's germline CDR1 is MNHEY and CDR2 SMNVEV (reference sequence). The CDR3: CATQGAKNIQYF. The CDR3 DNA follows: TGTGCCACCCAGGGAGCCAAAAACATTCAGTACTTC.

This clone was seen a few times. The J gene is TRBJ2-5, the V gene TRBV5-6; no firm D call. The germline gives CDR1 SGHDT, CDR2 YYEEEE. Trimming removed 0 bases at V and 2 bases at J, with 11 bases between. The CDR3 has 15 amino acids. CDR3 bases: TGTGCCAGCAGCTTGGCACCAGGCGAGCAAGAGACCCAGTACTTC. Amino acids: CASSLAPGEQETQYF.

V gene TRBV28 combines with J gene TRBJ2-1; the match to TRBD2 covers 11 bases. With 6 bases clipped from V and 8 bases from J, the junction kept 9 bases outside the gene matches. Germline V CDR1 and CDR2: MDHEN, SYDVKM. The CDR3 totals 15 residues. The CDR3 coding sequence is TGTGCCAGCAGAAATCGACTAGCGGGAATCTATGAGCAGTTCTTC. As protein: CASRNRLAGIYEQFF.

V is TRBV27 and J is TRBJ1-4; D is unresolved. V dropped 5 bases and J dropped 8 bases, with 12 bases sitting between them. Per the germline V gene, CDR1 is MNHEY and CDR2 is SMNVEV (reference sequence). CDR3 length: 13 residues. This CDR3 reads CASSPTRKEKLFF. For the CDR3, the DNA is TGTGCCAGCAGTCCTACTAGGAAGGAAAAACTGTTTTTT. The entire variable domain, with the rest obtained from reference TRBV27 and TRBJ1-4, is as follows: EAQVTQNPRYLITVTGKKLTVTCSQNMNHEYMSWYRQDPGLGLRQIYYSMNVEVTDKGDVPEGYKVSRKEKRNFPLILESPSPNQTSLYFCASSPTRKEKLFFGSGTQLSVL.